This TCR beta chain originates from a study of vaccination effects on CD4 cells after COVID-19. Study overall: Subjects were given two BNT162b2 or mRNA-1273 vaccine doses. Study-level results: Relatively few convalescent patients took part in the study, which had no early post-infection timepoints.

TCRdb keeps only in-frame clones here, not all; method: immunoSEQ multiplex PCR. The repertoire consists of about 22,000 clones, with approximately 81% occurring once and the leading ten covering just under 20%. Germline V gene data show CDR1 as LNHDA and CDR2 as SQIVND (reference sequence). Trimming removed 3 bases at V and 4 bases at J, with 9 bases between. CDR3 length: 14 residues. Remarks on this clone: Antigen unknown.

Pools of viral peptides were used by the ViraFEST assay to expand antigen-specific CD4+ T cells ahead of sequencing. Investigators separated out CD4+ T cells once approximately 10 days of culture had passed. All vaccine recipients tested negative for nucleocapsid antibodies and had never contracted SARS-CoV-2 infection. The V call is TRBV19, the J call TRBJ2-2; no firm D call. This sequence originates from a human donor who received a COVID-19 vaccine. Sequenced here: CD4+ T cells from PBMCs cultured with HCoV-NL63 spike peptides, sampled before COVID-19 vaccination. The CDR3 DNA reads as TGTGCCAGTAGTATCGACGTTGGCACCGGGGAGCTGTTTTTT. Translation: CASSIDVGTGELFF.